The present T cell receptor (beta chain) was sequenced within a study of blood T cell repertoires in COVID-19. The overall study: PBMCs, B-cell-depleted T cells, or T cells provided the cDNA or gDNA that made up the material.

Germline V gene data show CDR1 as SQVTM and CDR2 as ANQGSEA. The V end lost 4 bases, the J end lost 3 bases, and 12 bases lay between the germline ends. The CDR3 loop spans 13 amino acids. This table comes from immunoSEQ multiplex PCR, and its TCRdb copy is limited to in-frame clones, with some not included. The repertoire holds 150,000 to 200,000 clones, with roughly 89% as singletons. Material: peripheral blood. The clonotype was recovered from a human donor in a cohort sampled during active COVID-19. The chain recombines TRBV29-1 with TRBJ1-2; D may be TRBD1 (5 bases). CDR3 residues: CSVGAGRDYGYTF. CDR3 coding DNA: TGCAGCGTTGGAGCTGGCAGGGACTATGGCTACACCTTC.